The TCR beta chain described here comes from a study of T cells in Graves' hyperthyroidism and ophthalmopathy. Study-level results: Ophthalmopathy was separated from stable hyperthyroidism by a 13 V-J model. In validation, the model predicted ophthalmopathy. These predictions came a median about 6.2 months before onset.

Amplification of TCR beta CDR3 regions used RNA as the template. First-round RT-PCR with HTBI primers amplified the TCR CDR3 region. Via MiXCR, TCRdb re-called the multiplex PCR reads, giving one row per CDR3 protein. This sample has approximately 420,000 distinct CDR3 sequences, with around 14% found just once. V was clipped by 5 bases and J by 4 bases, with 8 bases between them. CDR3 length: 11 amino acids. Germline V gene data show CDR1 as SQVTM and CDR2 as ANQGSEA. Only a few counts were recorded for this clonotype. Its specificity is unknown. When ophthalmopathy did not progress within 18 months, Graves' hyperthyroidism was considered stable. Each diagnosis drew on symptoms, thyroxine, TRAb, thyroid ultrasound and orbital computed tomography findings.

The clonotype was recovered from a woman aged 25 to 39 with Graves' hyperthyroidism. The sequenced material came from blood. The genes are TRBV29-1 and TRBJ1-1; no clear D. The CDR3 DNA reads TGCAGCGTTCGGGGTAGCACTGAAGCTTTCTTT. Translated: CSVRGSTEAFF.